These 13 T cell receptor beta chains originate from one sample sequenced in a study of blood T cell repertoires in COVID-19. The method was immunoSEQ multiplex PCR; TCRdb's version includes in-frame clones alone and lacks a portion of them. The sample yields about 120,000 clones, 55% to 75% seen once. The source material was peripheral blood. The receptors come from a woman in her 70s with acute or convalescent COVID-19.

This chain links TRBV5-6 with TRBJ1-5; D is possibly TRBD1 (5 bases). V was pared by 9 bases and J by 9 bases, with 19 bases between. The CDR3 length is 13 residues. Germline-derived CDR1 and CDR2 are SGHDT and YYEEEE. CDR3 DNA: TGTGCCATCAAAATCAAGGGGCTTATGCCCCAGCATTTT. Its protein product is CAIKIKGLMPQHF.

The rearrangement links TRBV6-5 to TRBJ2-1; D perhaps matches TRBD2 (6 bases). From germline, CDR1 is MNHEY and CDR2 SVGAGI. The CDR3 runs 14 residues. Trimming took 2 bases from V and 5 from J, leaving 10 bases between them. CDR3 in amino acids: CASSYVPGDNEQFF. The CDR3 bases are TGTGCCAGCAGTTACGTACCGGGAGACAATGAGCAGTTCTTC.

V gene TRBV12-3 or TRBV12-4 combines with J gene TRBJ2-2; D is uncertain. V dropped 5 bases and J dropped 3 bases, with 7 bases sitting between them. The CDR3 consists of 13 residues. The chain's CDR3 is CASSPSHTGELFF. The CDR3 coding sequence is TGTGCCAGCAGTCCATCCCACACCGGGGAGCTGTTTTTT.

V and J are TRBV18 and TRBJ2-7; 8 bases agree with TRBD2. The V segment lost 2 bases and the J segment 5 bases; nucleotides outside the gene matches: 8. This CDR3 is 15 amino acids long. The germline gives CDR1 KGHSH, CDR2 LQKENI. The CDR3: CASSPKAGDGNEQYF. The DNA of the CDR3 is TGTGCCAGCTCACCAAAAGCGGGAGATGGAAACGAGCAGTACTTC.

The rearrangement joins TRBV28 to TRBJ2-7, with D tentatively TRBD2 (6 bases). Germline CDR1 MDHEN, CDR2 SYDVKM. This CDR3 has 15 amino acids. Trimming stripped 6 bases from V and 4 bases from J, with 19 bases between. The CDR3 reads CASSSPGGGGYEQYF. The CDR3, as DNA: TGTGCCAGCAGCAGTCCCGGGGGAGGAGGGTACGAGCAGTACTTC.

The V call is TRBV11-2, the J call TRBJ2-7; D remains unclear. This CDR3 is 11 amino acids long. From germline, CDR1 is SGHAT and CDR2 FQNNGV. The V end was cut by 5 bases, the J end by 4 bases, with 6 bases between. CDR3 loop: CASSISYEQYF. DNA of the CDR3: TGTGCCAGCAGCATTTCGTACGAGCAGTACTTC.

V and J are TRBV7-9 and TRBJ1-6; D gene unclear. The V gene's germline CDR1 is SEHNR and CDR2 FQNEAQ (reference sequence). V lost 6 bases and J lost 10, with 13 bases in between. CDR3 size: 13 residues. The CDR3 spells CASRNNEKSPLHF. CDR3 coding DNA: TGTGCCAGCAGAAATAACGAGAAATCACCCCTCCACTTT.

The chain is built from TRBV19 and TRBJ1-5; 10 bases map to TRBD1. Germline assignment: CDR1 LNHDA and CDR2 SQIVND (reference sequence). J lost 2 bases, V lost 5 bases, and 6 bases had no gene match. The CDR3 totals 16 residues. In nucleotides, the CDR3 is TGTGCCAGTAGTGGACAGGGGGGGTGGGGCAATCAGCCCCAGCATTTT. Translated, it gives CASSGQGGWGNQPQHF.

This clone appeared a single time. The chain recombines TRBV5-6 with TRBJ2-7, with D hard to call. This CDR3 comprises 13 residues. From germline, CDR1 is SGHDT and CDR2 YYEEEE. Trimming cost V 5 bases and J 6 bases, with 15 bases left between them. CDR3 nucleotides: TGTGCCAGCAGTTTTATCGAGGTGGGCGAGCAGTACTTC. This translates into CASSFIEVGEQYF.

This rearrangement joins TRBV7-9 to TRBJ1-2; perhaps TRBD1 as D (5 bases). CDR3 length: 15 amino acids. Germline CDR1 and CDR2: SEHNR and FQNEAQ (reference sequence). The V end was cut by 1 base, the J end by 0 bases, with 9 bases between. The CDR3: CASSLGRASNYGYTF. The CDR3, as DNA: TGTGCCAGCAGCTTAGGCAGGGCATCTAACTATGGCTACACCTTC.

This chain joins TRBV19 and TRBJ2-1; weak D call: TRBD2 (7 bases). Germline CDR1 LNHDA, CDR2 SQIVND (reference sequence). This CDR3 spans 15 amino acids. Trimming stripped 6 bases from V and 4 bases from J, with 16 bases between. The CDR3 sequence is CASSGGGPLYNEQFF. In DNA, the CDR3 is TGTGCCAGTAGCGGCGGGGGCCCCCTTTACAATGAGCAGTTCTTC.

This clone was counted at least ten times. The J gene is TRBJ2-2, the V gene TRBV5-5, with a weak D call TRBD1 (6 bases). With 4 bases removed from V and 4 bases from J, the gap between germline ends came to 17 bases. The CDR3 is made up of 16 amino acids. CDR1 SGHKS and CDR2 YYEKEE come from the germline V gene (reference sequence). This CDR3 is CASSPRTAEATGELFF. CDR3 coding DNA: TGTGCCAGCAGCCCACGGACAGCTGAGGCCACCGGGGAGCTGTTTTTT.

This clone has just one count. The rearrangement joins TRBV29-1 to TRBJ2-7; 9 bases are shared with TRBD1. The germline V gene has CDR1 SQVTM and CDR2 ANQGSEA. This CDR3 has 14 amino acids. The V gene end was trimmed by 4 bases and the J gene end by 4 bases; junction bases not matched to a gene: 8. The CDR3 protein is CSVATDRGVYEQYF. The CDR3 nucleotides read TGCAGCGTTGCCACGGACAGGGGCGTATACGAGCAGTACTTC.